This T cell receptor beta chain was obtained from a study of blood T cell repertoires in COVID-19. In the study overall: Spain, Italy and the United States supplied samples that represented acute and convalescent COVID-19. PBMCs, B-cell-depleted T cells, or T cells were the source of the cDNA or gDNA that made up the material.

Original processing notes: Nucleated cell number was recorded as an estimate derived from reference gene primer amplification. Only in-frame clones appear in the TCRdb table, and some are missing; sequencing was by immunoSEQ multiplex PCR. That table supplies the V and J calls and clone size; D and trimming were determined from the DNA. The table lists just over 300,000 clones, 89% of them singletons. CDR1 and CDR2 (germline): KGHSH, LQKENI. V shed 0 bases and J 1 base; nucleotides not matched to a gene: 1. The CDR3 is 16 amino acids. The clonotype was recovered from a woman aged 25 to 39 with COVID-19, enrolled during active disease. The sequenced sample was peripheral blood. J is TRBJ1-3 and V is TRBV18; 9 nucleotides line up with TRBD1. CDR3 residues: CASSPPGTGSGNTIYF. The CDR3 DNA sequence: TGTGCCAGCTCACCACCTGGGACAGGGTCTGGAAACACCATATATTTT.